This TCR beta chain was recovered during a study of blood T cell repertoires in COVID-19. The germline gives CDR1 MNHEY, CDR2 SMNVEV (reference sequence). Losses at the gene ends were 0 bases for V and 13 bases for J; bases not matched to a gene: 20. The CDR3 sequence is 19 residues long. This table comes from immunoSEQ multiplex PCR, and its TCRdb copy is limited to in-frame clones, with some not included. The profile shows some 21,000 clones, roughly 75% of them singletons. Sequencing was done on a sample of peripheral blood. The TCR was taken from a man between 60 and 75 years old with active COVID-19. The chain has TRBV27 and TRBJ1-6, with 8 bases lining up with TRBD1. CDR3 nucleotide sequence: TGTGCCAGCAGTTTATCTCCTCACGCACAGGGGGACTATTGGGTGCCCCTCCACTTT. This codes for CASSLSPHAQGDYWVPLHF.